This TCR beta chain was captured in a study of a mutant IDH1 vaccine in newly diagnosed glioma. Libraries were prepared by immunoSEQ multiplex PCR; TCRdb keeps only in-frame clonotypes and omits some of them. The data show 50,000 to 65,000 clones, roughly 80% seen once. The time point: baseline, week 1 (first vaccination visit). Regarding treatment: pre-vaccination baseline after standard-of-care therapy. The CDR3 consists of 14 residues. V lost 2 bases and J 4 bases, leaving 9 bases between the germline ends. Germline V CDR1 and CDR2: MNHNY, SVGAGI (reference sequence). Sequenced here: PBMCs, sampled from a glioma patient treated with radiotherapy, temozolomide or both. The chain has TRBV6-6 and TRBJ1-3; D unclear. The source is a man between 18 and 29 years old with glioma. The CDR3: CASSYTPKGNTIYF. CDR3 DNA: TGTGCCAGCAGTTACACTCCGAAGGGAAACACCATATATTTT.